This entry lists 17 T cell receptor beta chains sequenced from one sample in a study of post-analysis software for immune sequencing data. cDNA libraries of TCR beta carried unique molecular identifiers. TCRdb recomputed calls from the PCR reads with MiXCR, one row per CDR3 protein. The sample has fewer than 850,000 distinct CDR3 sequences; under 60% are singletons. These TCRs' antigens remain unknown. Study observations and caveats: About five TRBV segments were more frequent in patients than controls; TRBV5-6, TRBV5-1 and TRBV20-1 belonged to this group.

The sample was blood. These receptors came from a girl aged 10-17 years with multiple sclerosis.

The chain joins TRBV6-1 to TRBJ2-1, with D hard to call. CDR1 and CDR2 (germline): MNHNS, SASEGT. V dropped 1 base and J dropped 2 bases, with 9 bases sitting between them. CDR3 length: 15 amino acids. The CDR3 protein is CASSEVPQPYNEQFF. The CDR3 DNA is TGTGCCAGCAGTGAAGTCCCTCAGCCCTACAATGAGCAGTTCTTC.

The chain is built from TRBV20-1 and TRBJ1-5; D call uncertain. Deletions cut 2 bases from V and 5 bases from J, with 7 bases between. Germline V gene data show CDR1 as DFQATT and CDR2 as SNEGSKA (reference sequence). This CDR3 is 12 amino acids long. This CDR3 reads CSARSNDQPQHF. The CDR3 DNA is TGCAGTGCTAGATCTAACGATCAGCCCCAGCATTTT.

The chain employs TRBV5-1 and TRBJ2-5; unclear D gene. Per germline, CDR1 SGHRS and CDR2 YFSETQ. The CDR3 has 13 residues. V lost 4 bases, J lost 5 bases, and 12 bases lay in between. CDR3 sequence: CASSPQAQETQYF. DNA of the CDR3: TGCGCCAGCAGCCCACAAGCCCAGGAGACCCAGTACTTC.

The V gene is TRBV7-2, the J gene TRBJ1-2; D call uncertain. The CDR3 consists of 11 residues. Germline V gene data show CDR1 as SGHTA and CDR2 as FQGNSA. The V and J ends lost 1 base and 8 bases respectively, with 5 bases between them. For the CDR3, the DNA is TGTGCCAGCAGCTTAGGTTTCGGCTACACCTTC. It codes for CASSLGFGYTF. Supplemented by reference TRBV7-2 and TRBJ1-2, the full variable domain reads GAGVSQSPSNKVTEKGKDVELRCDPISGHTALYWYRQSLGQGLEFLIYFQGNSAPDKSGLPSDRFSAERTGGSVSTLTIQRTQQEDSAVYLCASSLGFGYTFGSGTRLTVV.

CDR3 sequence reads: CASSEISPQGVYEQYF. DNA of the CDR3: TGTGCCAGCAGTGAAATATCCCCCCAGGGGGTCTACGAGCAGTACTTC. This sequence joins TRBV6-1 and TRBJ2-7; TRBD1 matches at 7 bases. The CDR3 runs 16 residues. Germline loops: CDR1 MNHNS, CDR2 SASEGT. V shed 2 bases and J 3 bases; nucleotides not matched to a gene: 10.

This clonotype has just a few counts. V gene TRBV12-3 or TRBV12-4 combines with J gene TRBJ2-1; tentative D call: TRBD2 (6 bases). The ends were cut back, 5 bases at V and 6 bases at J, with 11 bases in the middle. This CDR3 has 13 residues. The CDR3, as DNA: TGTGCCAGCAGTGGGGGGACCAGCAATGAGCAGTTCTTC. This encodes CASSGGTSNEQFF.

The chain has TRBV20-1 and TRBJ2-7; D gene ambiguous. Trimming cost V 6 bases and J 1 base, with 13 bases left between them. The germline gives CDR1 DFQATT, CDR2 SNEGSKA (reference sequence). CDR3 length: 13 residues. CDR3 DNA: TGCAGTGCCTCCAAAGGGCGATCCTACGAGCAGTACTTC. It codes for CSASKGRSYEQYF.

The V call is TRBV30, the J call TRBJ1-1; weak D call: TRBD1 (6 bases). The CDR3 consists of 14 residues. The ends were cut back, 4 bases at V and 4 bases at J, with 16 bases in the middle. Germline V gene sequence: CDR1 GTSNPN, CDR2 SVGIG (reference sequence). The CDR3 region has the DNA TGTGCCTGGACCGGAGACGGGGGGCGCACTGAAGCTTTCTTT. Protein product: CAWTGDGGRTEAFF.

This clonotype was detected a few times. This chain uses TRBV29-1 with TRBJ2-5, with D possibly matching TRBD2 (6 bases). This CDR3 contains 17 residues. The germline V gene has CDR1 SQVTM and CDR2 ANQGSEA. Trimming removed 7 bases from V and 5 bases from J, with 29 bases in between. The CDR3 here is CSGAAVYRDWRDETQYF. The DNA for the CDR3 is TGCAGCGGGGCGGCGGTTTACCGGGACTGGCGGGATGAGACCCAGTACTTC.

This clonotype was observed a handful of times. The chain links TRBV10-3 to TRBJ2-1, with TRBD2 matching over 11 bases. Germline CDR1 and CDR2: ENHRY and SYGVKD. With V trimmed by 8 bases and J by 0 bases, 12 bases remained unmatched. This CDR3 comprises 18 residues. CDR3 DNA: TGTGCCATCGGGAGGGACAGCGGGACTAGCGGCTCCTACAATGAGCAGTTCTTC. Translation: CAIGRDSGTSGSYNEQFF.

There are a few counts of this clonotype. This sequence joins TRBV15 and TRBJ2-1; 7 bases are a match to TRBD1. This CDR3 has 15 residues. The germline CDR1 and CDR2 sequences are LNHNV and YYDKDF (reference sequence). Germline trimming cut 4 bases from V and 1 base from J; bases unmatched to any gene: 4. The CDR3 spells CATSNYRGSYNEQFF. CDR3 coding DNA: TGTGCCACCAGCAACTACAGGGGATCCTACAATGAGCAGTTCTTC.

This clonotype was observed a few times. The J gene is TRBJ2-3, the V gene TRBV10-3, with 11 bases fitting TRBD2. The CDR3 is 19 amino acids. Per germline, CDR1 ENHRY and CDR2 SYGVKD. V was clipped by 2 bases and J by 4 bases; unmatched bases: 14. CDR3 DNA: TGTGCCATCAGTGAGCCCGGAACTAGCGGGAGAGGAAAGGCAGATACGCAGTATTTT. Protein: CAISEPGTSGRGKADTQYF.

As for this clonotype: The junction departs from germline at one end; a sequencing error may be responsible. V gene TRBV7-6 combines with J gene TRBJ2-1, with TRBD2 matching over 14 bases. The length of the CDR3 is 16 residues. Germline V gene data show CDR1 as SGHVS and CDR2 as FNYEAQ. The CDR3 DNA reads TGTGCCAGCAGCGGGACTAGCGGGGGCTCCTACAATGGGCAGTTCTTC. Protein sequence: CASSGTSGGSYNGQFF.

CDR3 residues: CAIRTDSYEQYF. In nucleotides, the CDR3 is TGTGCCATCAGGACGGACAGCTACGAGCAGTACTTC. The V gene is TRBV10-3, the J gene TRBJ2-7, with D maybe TRBD1 (6 bases). The CDR3 contains 12 residues. Trimming cost V 6 bases and J 3 bases, with 9 bases left between them. Germline loops: CDR1 ENHRY, CDR2 SYGVKD.

The V call is TRBV10-3, the J call TRBJ1-2; 9 bases are shared with TRBD1. The germline V gene encodes CDR1 ENHRY and CDR2 SYGVKD. Unmatched junction bases numbered 11, after V lost 4 bases and J lost 8 bases. The CDR3 is made up of 15 amino acids. The CDR3 spells CAISVFTGGDNGYTF. Here the CDR3 DNA reads TGTGCCATCAGTGTCTTCACAGGGGGCGACAACGGCTACACCTTC.

J is TRBJ2-7 and V is TRBV7-2; perhaps D is TRBD1 or TRBD2 (5 bases each). The end of the DNA is better explained by TRBJ2-5, so the J call may be wrong. Germline CDR1 SGHTA, CDR2 FQGNSA. The CDR3 has 14 amino acids. The CDR3 protein is CASSPRPSGGTQYF. CDR3 nucleotide sequence: TGTGCCAGCAGCCCCCGCCCAAGTGGGGGGACCCAGTACTTC.

A few counts support this clonotype. V is TRBV3-1 and J is TRBJ2-4; D is undetermined. The tail of the sequence fits TRBJ2-5 better, so the J call may be wrong. CDR3 length: 12 amino acids. CDR1 and CDR2 (germline): LGHDT, YNNKEL (reference sequence). The CDR3 DNA reads as TGTGCCAGCAGCCAAGATGAGAGGACCCAGTACTTC. Amino acid sequence: CASSQDERTQYF.